This T cell receptor (beta chain) was found in a study of naive and memory T cell subsets. General study findings and limits: This RNA-based method may be sensitive to activation-related transcript changes.

Four PCR rounds used nested alpha and beta constant region primers plus the SP2 primer. One entry per CDR3 protein results from TCRdb running MiXCR on the 5' RACE reads. The repertoire holds 55,000 to 70,000 distinct CDR3 sequences, with around 7.7% as singletons. This clonotype was seen at least ten times. No antigen is known for it. An oligonucleotide containing a UMI was ligated to the 3' end of TCR cDNA. CDR3 length equals 12 residues. CDR1 DFQATT and CDR2 SNEGSKA come from the germline V gene (reference sequence). Trimming shortened V by 6 bases and J by 2 bases, and 10 bases separated the two germline ends.

The rearrangement joins TRBV20-1 to TRBJ1-1; D gene uncertain. This TCR was recovered from a male donor in good health. The CDR3 protein is CSAAGPNTEAFF. The CDR3 DNA follows: TGCAGTGCGGCCGGGCCTAACACTGAAGCTTTCTTT.